These 22 T cell receptor beta chains share one sample of origin, sequenced in a study of long-term antiretroviral therapy in people with HIV (dated by TCRdb to 2022 to 2024). The immunoSEQ hsTCRB v3.0 assay was used at survey level resolution to sequence the TRB variable region. Sourced from immuneACCESS, this table was stored by TCRdb with only in-frame sequences that have V and J called. A share of the clones is absent; for the studies checked, an unresolved V gene accounts for under half, and the remainder has no known explanation. The sample table shows about 43,000 clones, and less than 95% are seen once. Around 2.1% of the sample belongs to the ten largest clones. Sequencing was performed on unsorted PBMCs, taken about 9.1 years after starting antiretroviral therapy. The origin of the receptors is a man aged 25-45 years with HIV.

This sequence joins TRBV13 and TRBJ2-3; D ambiguous. This CDR3 has 13 amino acids. V shed 2 bases and J shed 0 bases, with 3 bases lying between them. Germline CDR1 is PRHDT and CDR2 is FYEKMQ (reference sequence). The CDR3 nucleotides read TGTGCCAGCAGCTTATATAGCACAGATACGCAGTATTTT. This encodes CASSLYSTDTQYF.

The chain has TRBV19 and TRBJ2-1, with 13 positions matching TRBD2. The germline CDR1 and CDR2 sequences are LNHDA and SQIVND (reference sequence). The length of the CDR3 is 17 residues. V was clipped by 6 bases and J by 2 bases; unmatched bases: 7. The CDR3 reads CASRPGLAGETYNEQFF. The CDR3 DNA sequence: TGTGCCAGTAGGCCTGGACTAGCGGGGGAAACCTACAATGAGCAGTTCTTC.

The J gene is TRBJ1-6, the V gene TRBV25-1; D gene uncertain. From germline, CDR1 is MGHDK and CDR2 SYGVNS. This CDR3 comprises 15 residues. Trimming cost V 1 base and J 0 bases, with 4 bases left between them. CDR3 region: CASSESVSYNSPLHF. The CDR3 DNA is TGTGCCAGCAGTGAATCCGTCTCCTATAATTCACCCCTCCACTTT.

The V gene is TRBV5-1, the J gene TRBJ2-3, with 12 bases aligning to TRBD2. The CDR3 spans 17 residues. The germline V gene encodes CDR1 SGHRS and CDR2 YFSETQ. J lost 5 bases, V lost 2 bases, and 9 bases had no gene match. CDR3 loop: CASSFLAGGNSRDTQYF. CDR3 sequence (DNA): TGCGCCAGCAGCTTTCTAGCGGGGGGGAATTCAAGAGATACGCAGTATTTT.

The chain combines TRBV5-1 with TRBJ1-2; a possible D gene is TRBD1 (5 bases). Germline V gene data show CDR1 as SGHRS and CDR2 as YFSETQ. The CDR3 is 17 amino acids. V was pared by 6 bases and J by 6 bases, with 27 bases between. The CDR3 protein is CASNRDGGFPRGNGYTF. The CDR3 DNA sequence: TGCGCCAGCAATAGGGACGGAGGCTTCCCGCGTGGGAATGGCTACACCTTC.

The CDR3 bases are TGCGCCAGCAGCTTAACAGGTAGCTCTGGAAACACCATATATTTT. This translates into CASSLTGSSGNTIYF. This chain uses TRBV5-1 with TRBJ1-3; perhaps TRBD1 as D (5 bases). The CDR3 runs to 15 residues. The germline gives CDR1 SGHRS, CDR2 YFSETQ. Trimming pared 2 bases from V and 0 bases from J, leaving 9 bases between.

This clone has just a few counts. The chain joins TRBV7-8 to TRBJ1-2; D possibly corresponds to TRBD1 (5 bases). V was pared by 0 bases and J by 1 base, with 9 bases between. The germline gives CDR1 SGHVS, CDR2 FQNEAQ. This CDR3 contains 15 residues. The CDR3 DNA follows: TGTGCCAGCAGCTTAGCCGGGGGGATTAACTATGGCTACACCTTC. This gives the protein CASSLAGGINYGYTF.

The chain employs TRBV5-1 and TRBJ2-5; D is unclear. Germline loops: CDR1 SGHRS, CDR2 YFSETQ. The CDR3 contains 14 residues. Trimming shortened V by 0 bases and J by 5 bases, and 11 bases separated the two germline ends. This CDR3 is CASSLADQVETQYF. CDR3 DNA: TGCGCCAGCAGCTTGGCCGATCAAGTGGAGACCCAGTACTTC.

V and J are TRBV6-5 and TRBJ1-2, with D perhaps matching TRBD1 (6 bases). The germline V gene encodes CDR1 MNHEY and CDR2 SVGAGI. V was clipped by 4 bases and J by 0 bases, with 9 bases between them. The length of the CDR3 is 14 residues. CDR3 coding DNA: TGTGCCAGCAGTTCACAGGGCTCTAACTATGGCTACACCTTC. Translated, it gives CASSSQGSNYGYTF.

The count of this clone is one. The rearrangement uses TRBV2 and TRBJ1-2; D is unclear. From germline, CDR1 is SNHLY and CDR2 FYNNEI. Trimming took 1 base from V and 3 from J, leaving 12 bases between them. The CDR3 extends over 15 amino acids. CDR3 bases: TGTGCCAGCAGTGAAGTCCCTTCATACCACTATGGCTACACCTTC. Its translation is CASSEVPSYHYGYTF.

About this clone itself: One end of the junction does not line up with germline, which may come from a read error. The chain couples TRBV7-8 to TRBJ1-4; the D is unclear. Germline assignment: CDR1 SGHVS and CDR2 FQNEAQ. CDR3 length equals 15 residues. The CDR3 nucleotides read TGTGCCAGCAGCCTAGCTGCGGTGACTAATGAAAAACTGTTTTTT. Its protein product is CASSLAAVTNEKLFF.

The chain combines TRBV6-1 with TRBJ1-3; D is undetermined. The ends were cut back, 7 bases at V and 0 bases at J, with 10 bases in the middle. Germline-derived CDR1 and CDR2 are MNHNS and SASEGT. The CDR3 loop spans 14 amino acids. The CDR3 DNA sequence: TGTGCCAGCACCCCCCTAAGCTCTGGAAACACCATATATTTT. This translates into CASTPLSSGNTIYF.

The CDR3 bases are TGTGCCAGCAGCTTAGACCCCTATCAGCCCCAGCATTTT. Its protein product is CASSLDPYQPQHF. This chain uses TRBV7-6 with TRBJ1-5; D is ambiguous. CDR1 is SGHVS and CDR2 is FNYEAQ in the germline V gene. This CDR3 has 13 amino acids. Trimming removed 1 base from V and 5 bases from J, with 6 bases in between. Filled out from reference TRBV7-6 and TRBJ1-5, the complete variable domain reads GAGVSQSPRYKVTKRGQDVALRCDPISGHVSLYWYRQALGQGPEFLTYFNYEAQQDKSGLPNDRFSAERPEGSISTLTIQRTEQRDSAMYRCASSLDPYQPQHFGDGTRLSIL.

The chain links TRBV2 to TRBJ2-3; possibly TRBD1 or TRBD2 for D (5 bases each). Looked up from germline, CDR1 is SNHLY and CDR2 is FYNNEI. V was cut by 9 bases and J by 2 bases, with 12 bases left in between. The CDR3 is 13 residues long. In DNA form, the CDR3 reads TGTGCCAGGTCCGGGACCGCCACAGATACGCAGTATTTT. The encoded protein is CARSGTATDTQYF. Together with reference TRBV2 and TRBJ2-3, the CDR3 gives the full variable domain: EPEVTQTPSHQVTQMGQEVILRCVPISNHLYFYWYRQILGQKVEFLVSFYNNEISEKSEIFDDQFSVERPDGSNFTLKIRSTKLEDSAMYFCARSGTATDTQYFGPGTRLTVL.

The V call is TRBV7-9, the J call TRBJ1-3; D is undetermined. Trimming pared 5 bases from V and 0 bases from J, leaving 11 bases between. Germline-derived CDR1 and CDR2 are SEHNR and FQNEAQ (reference sequence). The CDR3 covers 15 residues. DNA for the CDR3: TGTGCCAGCAGCCCCTACAGTGACTCTGGAAACACCATATATTTT. Translation: CASSPYSDSGNTIYF.

CDR3 coding DNA: TGCAGCGATACCCCGGGACAGGGGTCCGGGATTAACTATGGCTACACCTTC. It codes for CSDTPGQGSGINYGYTF. The rearrangement joins TRBV29-1 to TRBJ1-2, with 10 bases lining up with TRBD1. The germline V gene encodes CDR1 SQVTM and CDR2 ANQGSEA. Germline trimming cut 7 bases from V and 1 base from J; bases unmatched to any gene: 15. This CDR3 is built from 17 residues.

The J gene is TRBJ1-1, the V gene TRBV6-1; tentatively, D is TRBD1 (5 bases). Germline V lookup: CDR1 MNHNS, CDR2 SASEGT. The CDR3 loop spans 14 amino acids. Trimming pared 2 bases from V and 7 bases from J, leaving 14 bases between. The CDR3 region has the DNA TGTGCCAGCAGTGAACAGGGTGGGGGGGGTGAAGCTTTCTTT. Amino acids: CASSEQGGGGEAFF.

V and J are TRBV9 and TRBJ2-7, with TRBD1 identical over 8 bases. Trimming took 4 bases from V and 4 from J; bases not matched to a gene: 10. CDR1 is SGDLS and CDR2 is YYNGEE in the germline V gene. The CDR3 loop spans 15 amino acids. The CDR3 coding sequence is TGTGCCAGCAGCTCAGGGGGCTTCGAATCTTACGAGCAGTACTTC. This sequence encodes CASSSGGFESYEQYF.

This chain links TRBV11-2 with TRBJ1-4; no reliable D call. This CDR3 has 16 residues. In germline, CDR1 is SGHAT, CDR2 FQNNGV. The ends were cut back, 5 bases at V and 3 bases at J, with 16 bases in the middle. The CDR3 nucleotides read TGTGCCAGCAGCCCATCAAGGAATTTGGCTAATGAAAAACTGTTTTTT. Its protein is CASSPSRNLANEKLFF.

Here the CDR3 reads CASSTREAGGYGYTF. The CDR3 DNA is TGTGCCAGCAGTACCCGGGAGGCCGGGGGATATGGCTACACCTTC. The rearrangement links TRBV6-1 to TRBJ1-2, with D tentatively TRBD1 (5 bases). The germline V gene has CDR1 MNHNS and CDR2 SASEGT. This CDR3 spans 15 amino acids. V was trimmed by 5 bases and J by 5 bases, leaving 18 bases between them.

The rearrangement uses TRBV11-3 and TRBJ2-5, with D unresolved. V lost 1 base and J lost 0, with 3 bases in between. From germline, CDR1 is SGHNT and CDR2 YENEEA. There are 13 residues in the CDR3. CDR3 sequence (DNA): TGTGCCAGCAGCTTAGGGTACCAAGAGACCCAGTACTTC. This encodes CASSLGYQETQYF.

The rearrangement links TRBV10-3 to TRBJ1-4; D is uncertain. The CDR3 is made up of 16 amino acids. V lost 2 bases, J lost 0 bases, and 10 bases lay in between. The germline V gene encodes CDR1 ENHRY and CDR2 SYGVKD. This chain's CDR3 is CAISEQPQATNEKLFF. The DNA of the CDR3 is TGTGCCATCAGTGAGCAGCCTCAAGCAACTAATGAAAAACTGTTTTTT.